These 15 T cell receptor beta chains originate from one sample sequenced in a study of T cells in Graves' hyperthyroidism and ophthalmopathy. RNA transcripts gave rise to amplified TCR beta CDR3 regions. Researchers ran a first-round RT-PCR on the TCR CDR3 using the HTBI primer set. MiXCR, run by TCRdb on the multiplex PCR reads, gives a single entry per CDR3 protein. The repertoire holds 550,000 to 850,000 distinct CDR3 sequences, with roughly a sixth as singletons. Sequenced sample: blood. Receptors were obtained from a woman in her forties or fifties with Graves' hyperthyroidism that later progressed to Graves' ophthalmopathy.

The chain uses TRBV2 and TRBJ2-4; 8 bases line up with TRBD2. CDR1 is SNHLY and CDR2 is FYNNEI in the germline V gene. The length of the CDR3 is 17 residues. V dropped 6 bases and J dropped 0; count of bases not matched to a gene: 10. The CDR3 reads CASRGLMRGVAKNIQYF. For the CDR3, the DNA is TGTGCCAGCAGGGGACTAATGCGGGGGGTAGCCAAAAACATTCAGTACTTC.

In this sample, this clonotype turned up many times. The chain joins TRBV5-1 to TRBJ1-1, with a weak D call TRBD1 (5 bases). The germline gives CDR1 SGHRS, CDR2 YFSETQ. CDR3 length: 15 residues. V was clipped by 0 bases and J by 4 bases, with 13 bases between them. The CDR3 nucleotides are TGCGCCAGCAGCTTGGTGGGGCAGAGGCTCACTGAAGCTTTCTTT. It yields the protein CASSLVGQRLTEAFF.

This clonotype was seen at least ten times. The chain couples TRBV7-2 to TRBJ1-2; 8 positions agree with TRBD1. Germline V lookup: CDR1 SGHTA, CDR2 FQGNSA. This CDR3 spans 15 amino acids. The V segment lost 3 bases and the J segment 1 base; nucleotides outside the gene matches: 4. DNA of the CDR3: TGTGCCAGCAGCTTGGACAGGGAAATTAACTATGGCTACACCTTC. Translated: CASSLDREINYGYTF.

The chain couples TRBV24-1 to TRBJ2-5, with a tentative D call TRBD2 (6 bases). V was cut by 4 bases and J by 8 bases, with 13 bases left in between. Looked up from germline, CDR1 is KGHDR and CDR2 is SFDVKD. This CDR3 spans 13 amino acids. The CDR3 loop is CATSDLIGGTQYF. The CDR3 DNA reads as TGTGCCACCAGTGACCTCATCGGGGGAACCCAGTACTTC.

V and J are TRBV5-4 and TRBJ2-7, with D perhaps TRBD2 (6 bases). Trimming stripped 1 base from V and 7 bases from J, with 18 bases between. Germline V gene sequence: CDR1 SGHNT, CDR2 YYREEE (reference sequence). The CDR3 contains 15 residues. The CDR3 region has the DNA TGTGCCAGCAGCTTGAACCTAACGGAGGGCAATGAGCAGTACTTC. Translation gives CASSLNLTEGNEQYF.

The chain couples TRBV5-1 to TRBJ2-3; 15 bases match TRBD2. J was trimmed by 3 bases and V by 4 bases; bases with no gene match: 6. The germline V gene has CDR1 SGHRS and CDR2 YFSETQ. The CDR3 totals 17 residues. The CDR3 sequence: CASSKGLAGGVTDTQYF. The CDR3 nucleotides read TGCGCCAGCAGCAAGGGACTAGCGGGGGGCGTGACAGATACGCAGTATTTT.

The chain recombines TRBV5-1 with TRBJ1-2; 7 bases are a match to TRBD1. The length of the CDR3 is 14 residues. CDR1 and CDR2 (germline): SGHRS, YFSETQ. V was pared by 0 bases and J by 4 bases, with 3 bases of the junction left unmatched. The CDR3 region has the DNA TGCGCCAGCAGCTTGGGGGGACAGCTCTATGGCTACACCTTC. This encodes CASSLGGQLYGYTF. The full variable domain, rest sourced from reference TRBV5-1 and TRBJ1-2, is KAGVTQTPRYLIKTRGQQVTLSCSPISGHRSVSWYQQTPGQGLQFLFEYFSETQRNKGNFPGRFSGRQFSNSRSEMNVSTLELGDSALYLCASSLGGQLYGYTFGSGTRLTVV.

V and J are TRBV11-2 and TRBJ2-3, with a tentative D call TRBD2 (7 bases). Germline V gene data show CDR1 as SGHAT and CDR2 as FQNNGV. The CDR3 consists of 14 residues. The V and J ends lost 11 bases and 4 bases respectively, with 19 bases between them. CDR3 loop: CAGTLGGGADTQYF. For the CDR3, the DNA is TGTGCCGGCACCCTAGGGGGGGGTGCAGATACGCAGTATTTT.

In this sample, this clonotype turned up many times. V is TRBV5-1 and J is TRBJ2-3; tentative D call: TRBD1 (6 bases). The V gene lost 4 bases and the J gene lost 1 base, with 13 bases spanning the gap. Germline-derived CDR1 and CDR2 are SGHRS and YFSETQ. This CDR3 is 15 amino acids long. Written as DNA, the CDR3 is TGCGCCAGCAGCGTCCGGGACATCGGCACAGATACGCAGTATTTT. Protein product: CASSVRDIGTDTQYF.

This clonotype was detected a few times. V is TRBV12-3 or TRBV12-4 and J is TRBJ2-2; TRBD2 aligns across 8 bases. This CDR3 has 15 residues. V was clipped by 3 bases and J by 3 bases; unmatched bases: 3. The CDR3 DNA reads as TGTGCCAGCAGTTTGACTAGCGCCTACACCGGGGAGCTGTTTTTT. As protein: CASSLTSAYTGELFF.

A few counts support this clonotype. The chain recombines TRBV3-1 with TRBJ2-1; D is possibly TRBD1 or TRBD2 (6 bases each). CDR3 length: 14 residues. Trimming pared 2 bases from V and 12 bases from J, leaving 17 bases between. CDR1 and CDR2 from the germline V gene are LGHDT and YNNKEL (reference sequence). CDR3 loop: CASSQLSGDIGQFF. DNA of the CDR3: TGTGCCAGCAGCCAACTCTCGGGGGACATTGGGCAGTTCTTC.

This clonotype was recorded once. The V and J genes are TRBV15 and TRBJ2-2, with D unclear. Germline CDR1 and CDR2: LNHNV and YYDKDF (reference sequence). The CDR3 runs to 16 residues. Deletions cut 3 bases from V and 8 bases from J, with 19 bases between. CDR3 residues: CATSRGYGLGLGELFF. CDR3 nucleotides: TGTGCCACCAGCAGGGGGTATGGCCTCGGGTTGGGGGAGCTGTTTTTT.

V is TRBV10-3 and J is TRBJ2-3; D gene unclear. V was pared by 3 bases and J by 1 base, with 11 bases between. From germline, CDR1 is ENHRY and CDR2 SYGVKD. The CDR3 contains 15 residues. CDR3 DNA sequence: TGTGCCATCAGTGATGGAGTAACCGGCACAGATACGCAGTATTTT. Encoded protein: CAISDGVTGTDTQYF.

This clonotype was counted only a few times. The genes are TRBV20-1 and TRBJ2-5, with D unresolved. Trimming pared 2 bases from V and 7 bases from J, leaving 20 bases between. Germline CDR1 reads DFQATT; CDR2 reads SNEGSKA (reference sequence). The CDR3 length is 15 residues. CDR3 in amino acids: CSARPQLSGLGTQYF. Here the CDR3 DNA reads TGCAGTGCTAGACCCCAGCTGTCGGGCCTCGGGACCCAGTACTTC.

CDR3 in amino acids: CASSPSVGQGVGETQYF. CDR3 coding DNA: TGCGCCAGCAGCCCCTCCGTGGGGCAGGGTGTAGGGGAGACCCAGTACTTC. This chain links TRBV4-1 with TRBJ2-5; tentatively, D is TRBD1 (5 bases). Trimming removed 4 bases at V and 5 bases at J, with 23 bases between. The CDR3 is made up of 17 amino acids. Germline V lookup: CDR1 MGHRA, CDR2 YSYEKL.